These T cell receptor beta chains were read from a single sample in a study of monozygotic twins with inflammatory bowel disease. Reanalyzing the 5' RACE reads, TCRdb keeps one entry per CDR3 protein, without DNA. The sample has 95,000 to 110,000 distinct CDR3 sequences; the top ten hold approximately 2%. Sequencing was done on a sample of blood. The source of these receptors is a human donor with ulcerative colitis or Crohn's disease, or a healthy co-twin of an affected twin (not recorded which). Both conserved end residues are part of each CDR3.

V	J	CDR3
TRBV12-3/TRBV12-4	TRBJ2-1	CASSLPSGGVTEQFF
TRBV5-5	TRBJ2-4	CASSKRTGGAENIQYF
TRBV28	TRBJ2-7	CASRWTSGYEQYF
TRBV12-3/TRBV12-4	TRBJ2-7	CASSNTGRFVQYF
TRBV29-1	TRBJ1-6	CSVGQGQNSPLHF
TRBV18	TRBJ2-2	CASSPISTSGSTGELFF
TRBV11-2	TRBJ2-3	CASSLVSLPDTQYF
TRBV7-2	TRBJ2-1	CASSVQGGASYNEQFF
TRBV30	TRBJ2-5	CAWNMIRQDQETQYF
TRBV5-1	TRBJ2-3	CASSLFASPKGADTQYF
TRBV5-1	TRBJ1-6	CASSLARDSPLHF
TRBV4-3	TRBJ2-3	CASSQGRARTDTQYF
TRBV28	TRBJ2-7	CASSPYILHGTSGYNSYEQYF
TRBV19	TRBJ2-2	CAGPDGRGGELFF
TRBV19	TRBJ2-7	CASSRPSGSSYEQYF
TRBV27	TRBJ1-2	CASSSGNSLFGYTF
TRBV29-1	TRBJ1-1	CSVGLGTEAFF
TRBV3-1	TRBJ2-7	CASSRLAGSYEQYF
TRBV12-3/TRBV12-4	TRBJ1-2	CASSLSGTGGQSNYGYTF
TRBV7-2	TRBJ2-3	CASSPGTSGRAFTQYF
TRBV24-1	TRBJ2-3	CATSDWEGTQYF
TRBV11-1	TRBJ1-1	CASSLGQGAVGGNTEAFF
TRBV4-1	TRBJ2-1	CASSQVLSTGAGYNEQFF
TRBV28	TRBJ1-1	CASSTHLMGTEAFF
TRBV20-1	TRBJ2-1	CSAPPPGLAGVGFF
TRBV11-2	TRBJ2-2	CASTEDRGDSGELFF
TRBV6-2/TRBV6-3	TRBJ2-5	CASSGLRAKETQYF
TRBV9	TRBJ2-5	CASSPSGTGGSETQYF
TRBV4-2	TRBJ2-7	CASSQLGDRAYEQYF
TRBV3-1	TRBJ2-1	CASSQSASGAPYSYNEQFF
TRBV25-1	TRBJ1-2	CASSEWTGTGTNGYTF
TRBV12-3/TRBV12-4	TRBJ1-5	CASRLTGGSNQPQHF
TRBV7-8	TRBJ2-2	CASSLAPTGELFF
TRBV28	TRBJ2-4	CASTKGGLFGIQYF
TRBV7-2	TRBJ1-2	CASSLFSGTQYGYTF